The 6 T cell receptor beta chains in this list originate from one sample, sequenced in a study of blood T cell repertoires in COVID-19. The data were produced by immunoSEQ multiplex PCR, yet TCRdb's version contains in-frame clones alone and is incomplete. The table lists approximately 350,000 clones, roughly 90% of them singletons. Sample: peripheral blood. Source of these receptors: a woman aged 60-75 years with COVID-19, enrolled during active disease.

This clone was detected a few times. V gene TRBV7-8 combines with J gene TRBJ2-1; 10 bases line up with TRBD2. V dropped 5 bases and J dropped 7; count of bases not matched to a gene: 8. The germline gives CDR1 SGHVS, CDR2 FQNEAQ. This CDR3 spans 15 amino acids. DNA of the CDR3: TGTGCCAGCAGCCCCGAGCGGGGGGGCAGGAATGAGCAGTTCTTC. Encoded protein: CASSPERGGRNEQFF. Using reference TRBV7-8 and TRBJ2-1 for the parts outside the CDR3, the full variable domain is GAGVSQSPRYKVAKRGQDVALRCDPISGHVSLFWYQQALGQGPEFLTYFQNEAQLDKSGLPSDRFFAERPEGSVSTLKIQRTQQEDSAVYLCASSPERGGRNEQFFGPGTRLTVL.

The chain combines TRBV12-5 with TRBJ2-1; 8 bases fit TRBD1. This CDR3 region has 18 residues. J was trimmed by 5 bases and V by 0 bases; bases with no gene match: 12. The germline V gene has CDR1 LGHNT and CDR2 FRNRAP. The chain's CDR3 is CASGLVYSSRGLNNEQFF. In nucleotides, the CDR3 is TGTGCTAGTGGTTTGGTTTATTCATCCAGGGGGCTCAACAATGAGCAGTTCTTC.

The V gene is TRBV9, the J gene TRBJ1-3; 9 nucleotides align to TRBD1. Looked up from germline, CDR1 is SGDLS and CDR2 is YYNGEE. The CDR3 is 15 amino acids. The ends lost 4 bases at V and 8 bases at J; junction bases unmatched: 10. Here the CDR3 reads CASSIRQGGGDTIYF. The DNA of the CDR3 is TGTGCCAGCAGCATCCGACAGGGGGGTGGGGACACCATATATTTT.

V is TRBV6-5 and J is TRBJ2-5; D perhaps matches TRBD1 (7 bases). V was cut by 5 bases and J by 3 bases, with 16 bases left in between. In germline, CDR1 is MNHEY, CDR2 SVGAGI. The CDR3 is 15 amino acids. CDR3 nucleotide sequence: TGTGCCAGCAGTACCCTAGGCAGGGGGGAAGAGACCCAGTACTTC. Translated: CASSTLGRGEETQYF.

This clone was seen a handful of times. V is TRBV19 and J is TRBJ2-7; a possible D gene is TRBD1 (5 bases). The CDR3 extends over 15 amino acids. The V end was cut by 1 base, the J end by 2 bases, with 12 bases between. The germline V gene encodes CDR1 LNHDA and CDR2 SQIVND (reference sequence). The DNA for the CDR3 is TGTGCCAGTAGTATAGGAGACAGCGTACCCTACGAGCAGTACTTC. Its translation: CASSIGDSVPYEQYF.

The chain joins TRBV5-4 to TRBJ1-2; 8 nucleotides align to TRBD1. Germline values: CDR1 SGHNT, CDR2 YYREEE (reference sequence). The CDR3 runs 15 residues. J was trimmed by 5 bases and V by 1 base; bases with no gene match: 7. The CDR3 DNA follows: TGTGCCAGCAGCTTGTCGGCAGGGGGCAAGTATGGCTACACCTTC. Translation: CASSLSAGGKYGYTF.